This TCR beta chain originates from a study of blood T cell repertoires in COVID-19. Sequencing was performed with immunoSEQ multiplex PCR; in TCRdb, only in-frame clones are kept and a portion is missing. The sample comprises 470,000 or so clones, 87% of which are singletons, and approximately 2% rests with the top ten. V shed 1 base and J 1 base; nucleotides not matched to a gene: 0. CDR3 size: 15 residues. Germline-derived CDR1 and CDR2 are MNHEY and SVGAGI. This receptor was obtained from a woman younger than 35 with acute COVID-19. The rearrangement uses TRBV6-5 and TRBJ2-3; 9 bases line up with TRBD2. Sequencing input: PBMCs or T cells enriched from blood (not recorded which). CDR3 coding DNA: TGTGCCAGCAGTTACTTAGCGGGGGGCACAGATACGCAGTATTTT. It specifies CASSYLAGGTDTQYF.